The rows below give T cell receptor beta chains drawn from one sample of a study of shared clonotypes between healthy human individuals. Only in-frame clones appear in the TCRdb table, and some are missing; sequencing was by immunoSEQ multiplex PCR. The sample includes around 700,000 clones, about 91% seen only once; the top ten take more than 20%. Sequencing was done on a sample of naive CD8+ T cells sorted from blood. These receptors were obtained from a man aged 25-45 years in good health. The CDR3 runs from the conserved cysteine through the conserved F or W. Each record gives: V gene, CDR3 protein.

>TRBV7-9
CASSGPEGSSYNEQFF
>TRBV15
CATSRELDYEQYF
>TRBV14
CASSQERTLQYF
>TRBV19
CASSIGRNEQFF
>TRBV6-5
CASSPSGTEQYF
>TRBV6-5
CASSYSKVYNEQFF
>TRBV10-3
CASGEDRGTTDTQYF
>TRBV7-6
CASSRSGTGNRYEKLFF
>TRBV19
CASRTGASEAFF
>TRBV5-4
CASSLGRQGMNTEAFF
>TRBV7-2
CASSNHRKLEYEQYF
>TRBV5-6
CASSFDRRSEAFF
>TRBV10-3
CAISYDGSSYNEQFF
>TRBV14
CASSQDLGVTDTQYF
>TRBV28
CASSFRDTSGEQFF
>TRBV12-2
CASRLRSDRSGSDGYTF
>TRBV28
CASSMPGSQETQYF
>TRBV11-2
CASSLEASGSYEQYF
>TRBV7-2
CASSVRQGNEKLFF
>TRBV5-4
CASSLAAGARNTEAFF
>TRBV7-9
CASSLSGAPTLAEDNEQFF
>TRBV27
CASSKPGALVYEQYF
>TRBV2
CASSEGTSGTGPDTQYF
>TRBV5-5
CASSLQRAQLGMEYF
>TRBV19
CASRQGGTEAFF